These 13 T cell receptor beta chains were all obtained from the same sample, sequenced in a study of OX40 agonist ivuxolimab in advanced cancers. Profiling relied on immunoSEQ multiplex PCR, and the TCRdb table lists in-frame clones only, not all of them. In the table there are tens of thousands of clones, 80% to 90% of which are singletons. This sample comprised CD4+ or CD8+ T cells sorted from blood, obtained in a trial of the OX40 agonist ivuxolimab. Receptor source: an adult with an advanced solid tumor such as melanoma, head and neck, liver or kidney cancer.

CDR3 amino acids: CASSFYQKGWNQPQHF. DNA of the CDR3: TGTGCCAGCAGCTTCTATCAAAAGGGGTGGAATCAGCCCCAGCATTTT. J is TRBJ1-5 and V is TRBV28; possible D gene TRBD1, 5 bases. The germline V and J ends were trimmed by 6 bases and 4 bases, with 19 bases remaining between them. CDR1 MDHEN and CDR2 SYDVKM come from the germline V gene. The CDR3 is 16 amino acids.

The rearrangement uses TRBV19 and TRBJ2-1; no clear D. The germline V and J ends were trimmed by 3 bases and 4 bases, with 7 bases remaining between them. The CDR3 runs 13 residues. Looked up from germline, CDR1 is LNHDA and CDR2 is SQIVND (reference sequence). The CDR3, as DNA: TGTGCCAGTAGTATTAACAGATACAATGAGCAGTTCTTC. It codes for CASSINRYNEQFF.

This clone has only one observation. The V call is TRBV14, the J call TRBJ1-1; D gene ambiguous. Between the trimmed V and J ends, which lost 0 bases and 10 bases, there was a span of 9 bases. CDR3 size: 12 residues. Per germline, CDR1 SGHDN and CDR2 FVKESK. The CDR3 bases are TGTGCCAGCAGCCAAGAGGGGTCCAGAGCTTTCTTT. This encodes CASSQEGSRAFF.

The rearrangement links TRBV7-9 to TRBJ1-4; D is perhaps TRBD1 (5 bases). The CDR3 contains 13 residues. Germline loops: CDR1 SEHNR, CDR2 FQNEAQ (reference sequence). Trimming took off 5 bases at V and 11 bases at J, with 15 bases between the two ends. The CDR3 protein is CASSPGGLNKLFF. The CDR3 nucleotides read TGTGCCAGCAGCCCGGGGGGTTTGAATAAACTGTTTTTT.

CDR3: CASSREGAGANVLTF. Written as DNA, the CDR3 is TGTGCCAGCAGCCGAGAGGGTGCTGGGGCCAACGTCCTGACTTTC. The chain joins TRBV4-2 to TRBJ2-6, with D maybe TRBD2 (5 bases). Germline-derived CDR1 and CDR2 are LGHNA and YNFKEQ. This CDR3 has 15 residues. V was clipped by 4 bases and J by 2 bases, with 9 bases between them.

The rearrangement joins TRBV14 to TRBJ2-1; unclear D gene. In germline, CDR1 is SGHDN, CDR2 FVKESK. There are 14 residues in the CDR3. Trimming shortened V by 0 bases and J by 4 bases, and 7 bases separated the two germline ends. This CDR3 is CASSQESVYNEQFF. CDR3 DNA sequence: TGTGCCAGCAGCCAAGAGAGCGTATACAATGAGCAGTTCTTC.

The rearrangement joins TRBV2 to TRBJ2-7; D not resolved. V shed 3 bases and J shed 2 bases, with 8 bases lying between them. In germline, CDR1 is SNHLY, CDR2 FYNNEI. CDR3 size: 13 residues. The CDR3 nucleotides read TGTGCCAGCAGTGAGGACGGTACCTACGAGCAGTACTTC. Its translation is CASSEDGTYEQYF. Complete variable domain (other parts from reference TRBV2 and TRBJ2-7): EPEVTQTPSHQVTQMGQEVILRCVPISNHLYFYWYRQILGQKVEFLVSFYNNEISEKSEIFDDQFSVERPDGSNFTLKIRSTKLEDSAMYFCASSEDGTYEQYFGPGTRLTVT.

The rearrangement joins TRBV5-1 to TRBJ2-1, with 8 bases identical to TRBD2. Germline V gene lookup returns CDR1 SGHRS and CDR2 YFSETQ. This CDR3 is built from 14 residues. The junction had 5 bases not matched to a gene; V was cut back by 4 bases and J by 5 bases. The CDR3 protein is CASSVSGTDNEQFF. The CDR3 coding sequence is TGCGCCAGCAGCGTTAGCGGGACCGACAATGAGCAGTTCTTC.

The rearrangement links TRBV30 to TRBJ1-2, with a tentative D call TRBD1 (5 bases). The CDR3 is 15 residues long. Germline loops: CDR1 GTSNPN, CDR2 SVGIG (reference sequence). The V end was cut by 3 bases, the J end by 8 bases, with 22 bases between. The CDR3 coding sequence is TGTGCCTGGAGCGGAATTATTAGGGGTTTCGGCGGCTACACCTTC. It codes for CAWSGIIRGFGGYTF. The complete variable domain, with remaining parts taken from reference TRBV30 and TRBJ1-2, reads SQTIHQWPATLVQPVGSPLSLECTVEGTSNPNLYWYRQAAGRGLQLLFYSVGIGQISSEVPQNLSASRPQDRQFILSSKKLLLSDSGFYLCAWSGIIRGFGGYTFGSGTRLTVV.

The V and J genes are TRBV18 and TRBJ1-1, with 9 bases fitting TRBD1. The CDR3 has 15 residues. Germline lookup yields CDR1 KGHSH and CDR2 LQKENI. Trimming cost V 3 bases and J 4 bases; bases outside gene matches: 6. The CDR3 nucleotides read TGTGCCAGCTCACCGGGACAGGGTCGGGGCACTGAAGCTTTCTTT. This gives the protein CASSPGQGRGTEAFF.

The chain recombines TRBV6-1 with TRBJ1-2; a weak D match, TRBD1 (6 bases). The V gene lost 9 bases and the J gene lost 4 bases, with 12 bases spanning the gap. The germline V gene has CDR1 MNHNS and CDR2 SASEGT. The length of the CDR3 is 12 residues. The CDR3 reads CARGQLGYGYTF. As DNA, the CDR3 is TGTGCCAGAGGACAGCTTGGCTATGGCTACACCTTC.

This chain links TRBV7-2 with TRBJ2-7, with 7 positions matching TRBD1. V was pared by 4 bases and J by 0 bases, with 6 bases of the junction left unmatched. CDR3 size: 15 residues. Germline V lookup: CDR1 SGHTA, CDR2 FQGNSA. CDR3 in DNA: TGTGCCAGCAGCTCGACAGGGTTGATCTCCTACGAGCAGTACTTC. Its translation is CASSSTGLISYEQYF.

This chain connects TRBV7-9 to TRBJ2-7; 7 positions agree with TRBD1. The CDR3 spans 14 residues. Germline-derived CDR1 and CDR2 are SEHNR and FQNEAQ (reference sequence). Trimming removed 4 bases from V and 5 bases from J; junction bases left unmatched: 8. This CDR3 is CASSSRQGLNEQYF. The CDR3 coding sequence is TGTGCCAGCAGCTCCCGACAGGGCCTAAACGAGCAGTACTTC.